This T cell receptor beta chain was captured by sequencing in a study of blood T cell repertoires in COVID-19. Study-wide background: Some COVID-19 samples were acute and others convalescent; all came from the United States, Italy and Spain. From T cells, B-cell-depleted T cells, or PBMCs came the material, which was cDNA or gDNA.

Source study methods: Amplification of reference gene primers provided the estimated nucleated cell counts. This table comes from immunoSEQ multiplex PCR, and its TCRdb copy is limited to in-frame clones, with some not included. V and J calls and clone size are copied from that table; D and trimming were computed from the DNA. This table has over 150,000 clones, roughly 94% appearing once. With 6 bases clipped from V and 7 bases from J, the junction kept 8 bases outside the gene matches. Germline V gene sequence: CDR1 MNHEY, CDR2 SVGAGI. This CDR3 is 15 amino acids long. The source of this sequence is a man aged 25 to 40 with COVID-19, enrolled during active disease. The chain combines TRBV6-5 with TRBJ2-2, with TRBD1 matching over 10 bases. Input material: peripheral blood. CDR3 sequence (DNA): TGTGCCAGCAGCCCAGGACAGGGGGAAGGCGGGGAGCTGTTTTTT. It specifies CASSPGQGEGGELFF.